These 25 T cell receptor beta chains were sequenced from one sample in a study of T cell responses to AZD1222 COVID-19 vaccine. Libraries were prepared by immunoSEQ multiplex PCR; TCRdb keeps only in-frame clonotypes and omits some of them. The sample has under 55,000 clones, about 80% seen once; the top ten hold 10%. The sequenced sample was peripheral blood, obtained on day 0 of AZD1222 vaccination. The receptors were gathered from an adult in good health.

The chain is built from TRBV6-5 and TRBJ2-5, with D possibly being TRBD1 (6 bases). CDR1 MNHEY and CDR2 SVGAGI come from the germline V gene. The V gene lost 5 bases and the J gene lost 4 bases, with 11 bases spanning the gap. The CDR3 loop spans 13 amino acids. This CDR3 is CASSRGGRETQYF. Here the CDR3 DNA reads TGTGCCAGCAGTAGAGGGGGAAGAGAGACCCAGTACTTC.

V is TRBV7-3 and J is TRBJ2-1; tentatively, D is TRBD1 (5 bases). V was pared by 5 bases and J by 0 bases, with 17 bases between. CDR3 size: 17 residues. Germline CDR1 and CDR2: SGHTA and FQGTGA. The CDR3 bases are TGTGCCAGCAGCCTCCTAGGTGGGGCTGTCTCCTACAATGAGCAGTTCTTC. It specifies CASSLLGGAVSYNEQFF.

The V gene is TRBV11-2, the J gene TRBJ1-6, with TRBD1 matching over 7 bases. V lost 0 bases to trimming and J lost 8 bases; unmatched junction nucleotides: 13. Germline CDR1 SGHAT, CDR2 FQNNGV. The CDR3 totals 18 residues. CDR3 amino acids: CASSLDPQGEQGHSPLHF. DNA of the CDR3: TGTGCCAGCAGCTTAGATCCTCAAGGTGAACAGGGGCATTCACCCCTCCACTTT.

About this clone: Other DNA sequences within the sample encode an identical CDR3. The chain combines TRBV6-2 or TRBV6-3 with TRBJ2-7; D is undetermined. CDR3 size: 12 residues. The germline V gene has CDR1 MNHEY and CDR2 SVGEGT. With 0 bases removed from V and 4 bases from J, the gap between germline ends came to 4 bases. CDR3 sequence (DNA): TGTGCCAGCAGTTACTCCTTATACGAGCAGTACTTC. Translating gives CASSYSLYEQYF.

The V call is TRBV5-6, the J call TRBJ2-1; weak D call: TRBD1 (5 bases). V was clipped by 0 bases and J by 4 bases, with 8 bases between them. The CDR3 totals 14 residues. Germline V lookup: CDR1 SGHDT, CDR2 YYEEEE. CDR3 in amino acids: CASSLGQRYNEQFF. CDR3 in DNA: TGTGCCAGCAGCTTGGGACAGAGATACAATGAGCAGTTCTTC.

The V and J genes are TRBV10-3 and TRBJ2-1; no firm D call. The germline V gene encodes CDR1 ENHRY and CDR2 SYGVKD. The CDR3 loop spans 13 amino acids. V was cut by 2 bases and J by 3 bases, with 5 bases left in between. As DNA, the CDR3 is TGTGCCATCAGTGAGGACAACTACAATGAGCAGTTCTTC. It is translated as CAISEDNYNEQFF.

The gene calls are TRBV4-1 and TRBJ2-7; no clear D gene. Germline V lookup: CDR1 MGHRA, CDR2 YSYEKL. CDR3 length: 14 amino acids. Between the trimmed V and J ends, which lost 0 bases and 0 bases, there was a span of 6 bases. This chain's CDR3 is CASSQERSSYEQYF. The CDR3 nucleotides are TGCGCCAGCAGCCAAGAGCGGAGCTCCTACGAGCAGTACTTC.

The J gene is TRBJ2-7, the V gene TRBV5-4; D is undetermined. Germline V CDR1 and CDR2: SGHNT, YYREEE (reference sequence). This CDR3 has 16 amino acids. V was pared by 4 bases and J by 4 bases, with 21 bases between. The CDR3 region has the DNA TGTGCCAGCAGCCCTGGACGTGGGCGCAATAATTACGAGCAGTACTTC. Translated, it gives CASSPGRGRNNYEQYF.

The genes are TRBV18 and TRBJ2-5; tentative D call: TRBD1 (6 bases). The CDR3 runs to 13 residues. Germline CDR1 is KGHSH and CDR2 is LQKENI. V was clipped by 4 bases and J by 3 bases, with 9 bases between them. The CDR3 protein is CASSLGQKETQYF. The CDR3 coding sequence is TGTGCCAGCTCACTAGGACAGAAAGAGACCCAGTACTTC.

This chain uses TRBV5-1 with TRBJ2-3; 10 nucleotides line up with TRBD2. V shed 1 base and J 2 bases; nucleotides not matched to a gene: 7. The CDR3 covers 17 residues. CDR1 is SGHRS, CDR2 YFSETQ, per germline. The CDR3 DNA reads as TGCGCCAGCAGCTTGACGATAAGCGGGAGGGCCACAGATACGCAGTATTTT. Translation: CASSLTISGRATDTQYF.

The V call is TRBV7-9, the J call TRBJ1-2; the D is unclear. The CDR3 spans 13 residues. V was shortened by 5 bases and J by 2 bases, with 9 bases between the two germline ends. Germline V lookup: CDR1 SEHNR, CDR2 FQNEAQ (reference sequence). The chain's CDR3 is CASSQESNYGYTF. DNA of the CDR3: TGTGCCAGCAGCCAAGAGTCAAACTATGGCTACACCTTC.

The chain couples TRBV29-1 to TRBJ2-1; possible D gene TRBD2, 5 bases. Germline-derived CDR1 and CDR2 are SQVTM and ANQGSEA. The CDR3 runs 12 residues. V lost 4 bases and J lost 12, with 16 bases in between. CDR3 residues: CSVGVKDSWQFF. CDR3 bases: TGCAGCGTTGGGGTTAAGGACTCGTGGCAGTTCTTC.

The chain links TRBV3-1 (or the pseudogene TRBV3-2) to TRBJ1-2, with D uncertain. The CDR3 spans 13 residues. Trimming shortened V by 0 bases and J by 5 bases, and 7 bases separated the two germline ends. CDR1 is LGHDT, CDR2 YNNKEL, per germline (reference sequence). The CDR3 loop reads CASSQDRAYGYTF. CDR3 coding DNA: TGTGCCAGCAGCCAAGATAGAGCTTATGGCTACACCTTC.

The chain uses TRBV14 and TRBJ2-7; 9 bases align to TRBD1. V dropped 5 bases and J dropped 5; count of bases not matched to a gene: 13. Germline-derived CDR1 and CDR2 are SGHDN and FVKESK. CDR3 length: 16 residues. CDR3 sequence: CASSSRGQGPADEQYF. DNA for the CDR3: TGTGCCAGCAGCTCACGGGGACAGGGACCCGCCGACGAGCAGTACTTC.

The CDR3 loop reads CASSLERSLNTEAFF. The CDR3 bases are TGTGCCAGCAGCTTAGAGAGGAGCCTGAACACTGAAGCTTTCTTT. The chain has TRBV11-1 and TRBJ1-1; D is ambiguous. This CDR3 spans 15 amino acids. V dropped 1 base and J dropped 0 bases, with 9 bases sitting between them. Germline CDR1 and CDR2: SGHAT and FQDESV (reference sequence).

In its sample, this clone is medium-sized. The chain combines TRBV10-1 with TRBJ2-3; TRBD1 is a possible D gene (5 bases). The ends were cut back, 3 bases at V and 4 bases at J, with 17 bases in the middle. CDR3 length: 16 amino acids. Germline V gives CDR1 WNHNN, CDR2 SYGVQD (reference sequence). The CDR3 nucleotides read TGCGCCAGCAGTGATGGAAGCACCCAAGGGGCAGATACGCAGTATTTT. Protein product: CASSDGSTQGADTQYF.

This chain uses TRBV2 with TRBJ1-1; no firm D call. Trimming removed 1 base from V and 1 base from J, with 4 bases in between. CDR1 is SNHLY and CDR2 is FYNNEI in the germline V gene. The CDR3 spans 13 residues. This chain's CDR3 is CASSEEGNTEAFF. The CDR3 DNA reads as TGTGCCAGCAGTGAAGAGGGGAACACTGAAGCTTTCTTT.

This clone was counted between two and nine times. This sequence joins TRBV29-1 and TRBJ1-2, with 11 bases matching TRBD1. The CDR3 sequence is 14 residues long. Germline lookup yields CDR1 SQVTM and CDR2 ANQGSEA. V gave up 6 bases and J gave up 2 bases; unmatched junction bases: 5. The CDR3 loop is CSVGDRGTNYGYTF. The CDR3, as DNA: TGCAGCGTGGGGGACAGGGGGACGAACTATGGCTACACCTTC.

V usage is TRBV6-5 and J usage is TRBJ1-5; D remains ambiguous. The CDR3 totals 13 residues. Germline assignment: CDR1 MNHEY and CDR2 SVGAGI. V lost 6 bases and J 0 bases, leaving 6 bases between the germline ends. The CDR3 loop is CASRTVSNQPQHF. CDR3 nucleotides: TGTGCCAGCAGAACGGTTAGCAATCAGCCCCAGCATTTT.

This sequence joins TRBV18 and TRBJ2-2, with 8 bases fitting TRBD1. The CDR3 totals 17 residues. Germline values: CDR1 KGHSH, CDR2 LQKENI. The ends lost 6 bases at V and 1 base at J; junction bases unmatched: 10. The CDR3 spells CASSLRTGKKNTGELFF. The CDR3 bases are TGTGCCAGCTCCCTTCGGACAGGGAAAAAGAACACCGGGGAGCTGTTTTTT.

This chain links TRBV5-1 with TRBJ1-5; tentative D call: TRBD1 (5 bases). V was cut by 0 bases and J by 5 bases, with 21 bases left in between. The CDR3 has 18 amino acids. Per the germline V gene, CDR1 is SGHRS and CDR2 is YFSETQ. CDR3 coding DNA: TGCGCCAGCAGCTTGGGGTTCCAGGGAGAGGGCGAGGATCAGCCCCAGCATTTT. As protein: CASSLGFQGEGEDQPQHF.

The chain joins TRBV7-2 to TRBJ2-2, with 7 positions matching TRBD1. The CDR3 is 14 amino acids. Germline V gene lookup returns CDR1 SGHTA and CDR2 FQGNSA. CDR3 sequence reads: CASNRGRNTGELFF. In DNA form, the CDR3 reads TGTGCTAGTAACAGGGGACGTAACACCGGGGAGCTGTTTTTT.

The chain couples TRBV28 to TRBJ2-4, with D possibly being TRBD1 or TRBD2 (6 bases each). V was pared by 3 bases and J by 0 bases, with 9 bases between. The CDR3 loop spans 15 amino acids. Germline values: CDR1 MDHEN, CDR2 SYDVKM. CDR3 loop: CASSFRGPAKNIQYF. The CDR3 DNA sequence: TGTGCCAGCAGTTTCCGGGGGCCAGCCAAAAACATTCAGTACTTC.

The CDR3 region is CASSEDRWNSPLHF. CDR3 DNA: TGTGCCAGCAGTGAAGATCGGTGGAATTCACCCCTCCACTTT. This chain links TRBV2 with TRBJ1-6, with unresolved D. Germline CDR1 is SNHLY and CDR2 is FYNNEI. Between the trimmed V and J ends, which lost 1 base and 7 bases, there was a span of 8 bases. This CDR3 region has 14 residues.

The chain has TRBV10-2 and TRBJ1-2; D gene uncertain. The CDR3 is made up of 12 amino acids. Germline V gene sequence: CDR1 WSHSY, CDR2 SAAADI. V lost 2 bases and J 2 bases, leaving 3 bases between the germline ends. The CDR3 DNA is TGCGCCAGCAGTGAGCGCAACTATGGCTACACCTTC. It yields the protein CASSERNYGYTF.